A selection of T cell receptor beta chains follows, all from one sample in a study of blood T cell repertoires in COVID-19. Only in-frame clones appear in the TCRdb table, and some are missing; sequencing was by immunoSEQ multiplex PCR. The data hold under 150,000 clones, with 77% observed a single time. Sequencing used peripheral blood. These receptors were collected from an elderly man with acute or convalescent COVID-19. Each CDR3 is given with its conserved first and last residue. The D gene is left open where the match is weak. Not all rows give a size; the values are once, few, many and, for expanded clones, a class.

TRBJ2-7,.,.,TRBV29-1,CSVYTGFRGSYEQYF,TGCAGCGTCTATACAGGGTTTCGTGGCTCCTACGAGCAGTACTTC
TRBJ2-7,.,.,TRBV7-9,CASSPSDKGDYEQYF,TGTGCCAGCAGCCCGTCGGACAAGGGGGACTACGAGCAGTACTTC
TRBJ2-5,TRBD2,.,TRBV3-1/TRBV3-2,CASSYPSGAPTGTQYF,TGTGCCAGCAGCTACCCTAGCGGGGCGCCGACCGGGACCCAGTACTTC
TRBJ2-6,.,.,TRBV12-5,CASGFQGTPSHSGANVLTF,TGTGCTAGTGGTTTTCAGGGGACACCATCCCACTCTGGGGCCAACGTCCTGACTTTC
TRBJ2-2,.,.,TRBV6-5,CASSYSTGELFF,TGTGCCAGCAGTTATAGTACCGGGGAGCTGTTTTTT
TRBJ1-6,.,.,TRBV19,CASSIGSLNSPLHF,TGTGCCAGTAGTATTGGCAGTTTAAATTCACCCCTCCACTTT
TRBJ2-7,TRBD1,.,TRBV27,CASSLGTGAYEQYF,TGTGCCAGCAGTCTCGGGACAGGGGCCTACGAGCAGTACTTC
TRBJ1-2,.,.,TRBV29-1,CSVLDSYGYTF,TGCAGCGTCCTCGACAGCTATGGCTACACCTTC
TRBJ2-2,TRBD1,many,TRBV11-3,CASSLPLPGTGDTGELFF,TGTGCCAGCAGCTTACCTCTGCCCGGGACAGGGGACACCGGGGAGCTGTTTTTT
TRBJ2-5,TRBD2,.,TRBV28,CASTPLAGENQETQYF,TGTGCCAGCACCCCACTAGCGGGAGAAAACCAAGAGACCCAGTACTTC
TRBJ2-6,.,.,TRBV29-1,CSVTAGSGANVLTF,TGCAGCGTTACGGCAGGGTCTGGGGCCAACGTCCTGACTTTC
TRBJ2-4,.,.,TRBV6-5,CASSYSSSGYIQYF,TGTGCCAGCAGTTACTCCTCCTCCGGGTACATTCAGTACTTC
TRBJ1-6,TRBD1,.,TRBV6-6,CASRGTGAKNSPLHF,TGTGCCAGCAGGGGGACAGGGGCCAAGAATTCACCCCTCCACTTT
TRBJ2-2,.,.,TRBV11-2,CASSQNTGELFF,TGTGCCAGCAGCCAAAACACCGGGGAGCTGTTTTTT
TRBJ2-5,TRBD1,.,TRBV5-6,CASSPGQRETQYF,TGTGCCAGCAGTCCGGGACAGCGGGAGACCCAGTACTTC
TRBJ2-1,.,.,TRBV6-2/TRBV6-3,CASSYVVRQFGDEQFF,TGTGCCAGCAGTTACGTAGTCCGACAGTTCGGCGATGAGCAGTTCTTC
TRBJ1-1,TRBD1,.,TRBV6-5,CASSWTGSSTEAFF,TGTGCCAGCAGTTGGACAGGGAGTAGCACTGAAGCTTTCTTT
TRBJ2-7,.,.,TRBV18,CASSPNRARNEQYF,TGTGCCAGCTCACCTAACAGGGCACGCAACGAGCAGTACTTC
TRBJ1-2,TRBD1,few,TRBV4-1,CASSPEEGAPTYGYTF,TGCGCCAGCAGCCCCGAGGAGGGGGCGCCTACCTATGGCTACACCTTC
TRBJ2-7,TRBD2,.,TRBV6-5,CASSYTSGGLPYEQYF,TGTGCCAGCAGTTATACTAGCGGGGGGCTTCCCTACGAGCAGTACTTC
TRBJ2-7,.,few,TRBV4-1,CASSQETGQVYEQYF,TGCGCCAGCAGCCAAGAAACAGGGCAGGTTTACGAGCAGTACTTC
TRBJ1-3,TRBD1,.,TRBV3-1/TRBV3-2,CASSQDHPGGVSGNTIYF,TGTGCCAGCAGCCAAGATCACCCAGGGGGCGTCTCTGGAAACACCATATATTTT
TRBJ2-5,.,.,TRBV5-1,CASSPLGAGETQYF,TGCGCCAGCAGCCCGTTAGGGGCGGGGGAGACCCAGTACTTC
TRBJ1-1,.,.,TRBV15,CATSRDRSRNTEAFF,TGTGCCACCAGCAGAGACAGATCCCGGAACACTGAAGCTTTCTTT
TRBJ2-2,TRBD2,.,TRBV9,CASSVAGGINTGELFF,TGTGCCAGCAGCGTCGCGGGGGGGATTAACACCGGGGAGCTGTTTTTT
TRBJ2-4,.,.,TRBV2,CASSEEGGFGKNIQYF,TGTGCCAGCAGTGAGGAGGGAGGCTTTGGCAAAAACATTCAGTACTTC
TRBJ2-6,.,.,TRBV9,CASSASLGESAGANVLTF,TGTGCCAGCAGCGCCTCTCTAGGGGAATCGGCTGGGGCCAACGTCCTGACTTTC
TRBJ2-1,.,.,TRBV7-2,CASSLAIFSGNEQFF,TGTGCCAGCAGCTTAGCGATCTTCTCAGGGAATGAGCAGTTCTTC
TRBJ1-1,.,.,TRBV15,CATSRDLEQGEAFF,TGTGCCACCAGCCGGGACCTCGAACAGGGTGAAGCTTTCTTT
TRBJ2-6,.,.,TRBV19,CASSLRQGSQSSGANVLTF,TGTGCCAGTAGTCTGAGGCAGGGGTCGCAGTCCTCTGGGGCCAACGTCCTGACTTTC
TRBJ2-5,TRBD1,.,TRBV18,CASSHRTGQETQYF,TGTGCCAGCTCACACCGGACAGGCCAAGAGACCCAGTACTTC
TRBJ2-7,TRBD2,.,TRBV7-8,CASSWGGVTAAYEQYF,TGTGCCAGCAGCTGGGGAGGGGTCACAGCAGCCTACGAGCAGTACTTC
TRBJ2-1,.,.,TRBV19,CASESDNEQFF,TGTGCCAGTGAGAGCGACAATGAGCAGTTCTTC
TRBJ2-7,.,.,TRBV19,CASSTRRGEQYF,TGTGCCAGTAGTACCCGACGGGGCGAGCAGTACTTC
TRBJ2-5,.,few,TRBV14,CASSYRTTRTTDQYF,TGTGCCAGCAGCTACCGGACAACCCGAACCACTGACCAGTACTTC
TRBJ1-4,TRBD1,.,TRBV30,CAWRDRAKTEKLFF,TGTGCCTGGAGGGACAGGGCAAAAACGGAAAAACTGTTTTTT
TRBJ2-5,TRBD2,.,TRBV6-1,CASSVGRLAGGVGKTQYF,TGTGCCAGCAGTGTGGGCCGACTAGCGGGGGGGGTCGGTAAGACCCAGTACTTC
TRBJ2-1,.,once,TRBV6-2/TRBV6-3,CASSLDIYNEQFF,TGTGCCAGCAGTTTGGACATTTACAATGAGCAGTTCTTC
TRBJ1-2,TRBD1,once,TRBV10-3,CAISDQQGRYGYTF,TGTGCCATCAGTGACCAACAGGGGCGGTATGGCTACACCTTC
TRBJ2-7,TRBD1,once,TRBV18,CASSRGQGGYEQYF,TGTGCCAGCTCACGAGGACAGGGCGGCTACGAGCAGTACTTC
TRBJ1-1,.,once,TRBV21-1,CASSICPGDEAFF,TGTGCCAGCAGCATATGTCCGGGGGACGAGGCTTTCTTT
TRBJ1-6,TRBD1,.,TRBV5-1,CASSLETGALNSPLHF,TGCGCCAGCAGCTTGGAAACAGGGGCCCTAAATTCACCCCTCCACTTT
TRBJ2-5,TRBD2,once,TRBV5-1,CASSLALASGGQTQYF,TGCGCCAGCAGCTTGGCCCTGGCTAGCGGGGGGCAGACCCAGTACTTC
TRBJ2-1,.,many,TRBV4-1,CASSRAGSYNEQFF,TGCGCCAGCAGCCGAGCAGGGTCCTACAATGAGCAGTTCTTC
TRBJ1-1,.,.,TRBV19,CARGGQGWKNTEAFF,TGTGCCAGGGGGGGGCAGGGGTGGAAGAACACTGAAGCTTTCTTT
TRBJ1-1,.,.,TRBV6-6,CASSYFIDTEAFF,TGTGCCAGCAGTTACTTTATAGACACTGAAGCTTTCTTT
TRBJ1-5,TRBD1,few,TRBV30,CAWSVGQARNQPQHF,TGTGCCTGGAGTGTAGGACAGGCGCGGAATCAGCCCCAGCATTTT
TRBJ1-4,TRBD1,few,TRBV12-3/TRBV12-4,CASSFAGGLFF,TGTGCCAGCAGTTTCGCAGGGGGACTGTTTTTT
TRBJ1-3,.,.,TRBV28,CASSLGGAAGNTIYF,TGTGCCAGCAGTTTGGGGGGGGCTGCTGGAAACACCATATATTTT
TRBJ2-2,.,.,TRBV6-5,CASSLSRTRTGELFF,TGTGCCAGCAGTTTATCTAGGACAAGAACCGGGGAGCTGTTTTTT
TRBJ1-3,.,.,TRBV5-1,CASSLEGAESGNTIYF,TGCGCCAGCAGCTTGGAAGGCGCGGAGTCTGGAAACACCATATATTTT
TRBJ2-7,.,.,TRBV6-2/TRBV6-3,CASSRTGSYEQYF,TGTGCCAGCAGCCGCACAGGGAGCTACGAGCAGTACTTC
TRBJ2-3,.,once,TRBV5-4,CASSSRGTPTDTQYF,TGTGCCAGCAGCTCCAGGGGCACCCCCACAGATACGCAGTATTTT
TRBJ2-7,.,.,TRBV27,CASSPLQRAGEQYF,TGTGCCAGCAGCCCCCTCCAGCGGGCGGGAGAGCAGTACTTC
TRBJ1-2,TRBD1,.,TRBV6-2/TRBV6-3,CASSYPGTALYGYTF,TGTGCCAGCAGTTACCCCGGGACAGCTCTCTATGGCTACACCTTC
TRBJ2-3,.,.,TRBV25-1,CASSDPAEAGTQYF,TGTGCCAGCAGTGACCCCGCAGAGGCGGGGACGCAGTATTTT
TRBJ1-2,TRBD1,.,TRBV7-9,CASSPTGVDGYTF,TGTGCCAGCAGCCCGACAGGGGTTGATGGCTACACCTTC
TRBJ2-7,TRBD2,few,TRBV5-1,CASTHSGETYEQYF,TGCGCCAGCACCCATAGCGGGGAAACCTACGAGCAGTACTTC
TRBJ2-2,.,once,TRBV29-1,CSVWRAGGELFF,TGCAGCGTTTGGAGGGCGGGCGGGGAGCTGTTTTTT